Sequencing of this TCR beta chain was carried out in a study of T-cell reconstitution after alpha-beta-depleted transplantation in children. Unique molecular identifiers were incorporated when the TCRbeta library was constructed. TCRdb fed the PCR reads into MiXCR, producing one record per CDR3 protein. The sample lists some 500,000 distinct CDR3 sequences, about 16% occurring once. The length of the CDR3 is 15 residues. V was clipped by 4 bases and J by 0 bases, with 13 bases between them. CDR1 is MGHRA and CDR2 is YSYEKL in the germline V gene. Sample: PBMCs from the stem cell graft donor, taken from the stem cell graft. The receptor was derived from a human donor who donated a stem cell graft to a child with acute lymphoblastic leukemia. This chain uses TRBV4-1 with TRBJ2-7; D ambiguous. DNA for the CDR3: TGCGCCAGCAGCCCCTCGGTCCTTTCCTCCTACGAGCAGTACTTC. Translation gives CASSPSVLSSYEQYF.